The 11 T cell receptor beta chains below come from one sample, sequenced in a study of cytomegalovirus exposure and HLA in healthy donors. PCR amplification relied on 60 Vbeta primers (plus 13 Jbeta primers). Clones were sequenced by immunoSEQ multiplex PCR, and TCRdb holds only the in-frame ones, with some missing. The table records about 190,000 clones, more than 60% of them present only once. Source material: PBMCs. All receptors come from a woman under 40 in good health and CMV-seropositive.

This clone was detected once. The chain links TRBV29-1 to TRBJ2-3; D is unresolved. With 6 bases removed from V and 0 bases from J, the gap between germline ends came to 13 bases. CDR1 SQVTM and CDR2 ANQGSEA come from the germline V gene. The CDR3 loop spans 14 amino acids. CDR3 protein: CSVSGASSTDTQYF. DNA for the CDR3: TGCAGCGTGTCCGGAGCCTCTAGCACAGATACGCAGTATTTT.

The chain couples TRBV7-9 to TRBJ1-6, with 7 bases matching TRBD1. CDR3 length equals 16 residues. The V and J ends lost 3 bases and 10 bases, in that order; junction bases with no gene match: 12. Germline-derived CDR1 and CDR2 are SEHNR and FQNEAQ (reference sequence). CDR3 loop: CASSLGRGQAQSPLHF. The CDR3 region has the DNA TGTGCCAGCAGCTTGGGTAGAGGACAGGCTCAATCACCCCTCCACTTT.

CDR3 in amino acids: CASSFGTGENQPQHF. DNA for the CDR3: TGTGCCAGCAGCTTCGGGACAGGCGAAAATCAGCCCCAGCATTTT. This sequence joins TRBV7-2 and TRBJ1-5; 8 bases match TRBD1. In germline, CDR1 is SGHTA, CDR2 FQGNSA. This CDR3 has 15 residues. J lost 4 bases, V lost 3 bases, and 5 bases had no gene match. The whole variable domain, filled in from reference TRBV7-2 and TRBJ1-5, reads GAGVSQSPSNKVTEKGKDVELRCDPISGHTALYWYRQSLGQGLEFLIYFQGNSAPDKSGLPSDRFSAERTGGSVSTLTIQRTQQEDSAVYLCASSFGTGENQPQHFGDGTRLSIL.

The chain carries TRBV7-9 and TRBJ1-1, with D perhaps TRBD1 (6 bases). This CDR3 contains 18 residues. Trimming removed 4 bases at V and 0 bases at J, with 21 bases between. Germline V gene lookup returns CDR1 SEHNR and CDR2 FQNEAQ (reference sequence). CDR3 sequence: CASSSVPGHTPLNTEAFF. The CDR3 DNA follows: TGTGCCAGCAGCTCCGTACCGGGACACACTCCATTGAACACTGAAGCTTTCTTT.

The J gene is TRBJ1-3, the V gene TRBV30, with D possibly TRBD1 on 6 matching bases. Per the germline V gene, CDR1 is GTSNPN and CDR2 is SVGIG (reference sequence). The CDR3 is 14 residues long. V lost 4 bases and J lost 2, with 12 bases in between. This CDR3 reads CAWNTGMAGNTIYF. CDR3 nucleotide sequence: TGTGCCTGGAACACAGGGATGGCTGGAAACACCATATATTTT.

This clone has a handful of counts. The V and J genes are TRBV12-2 and TRBJ2-1; TRBD1, the D gene given by the table, was not confirmed from the DNA. TRBV12-2 constitutes a pseudogene. The CDR3 runs 14 residues. In DNA, the CDR3 is TGTGCAAGTCGCTTAAAGGGGACATACAATGAGCAGTTCTTC. The encoded protein is CASRLKGTYNEQFF.

The chain uses TRBV30 and TRBJ2-1, with 11 bases identical to TRBD2. Trimming cost V 2 bases and J 4 bases; bases outside gene matches: 16. The CDR3 totals 19 residues. Germline CDR1 and CDR2: GTSNPN and SVGIG (reference sequence). The CDR3 is CAWSLPRGVTSGRYNEQFF. CDR3 sequence (DNA): TGTGCCTGGAGTCTACCCCGGGGGGTAACTAGCGGGAGATACAATGAGCAGTTCTTC. The variable domain in full, with the rest retrieved from reference TRBV30 and TRBJ2-1, is SQTIHQWPATLVQPVGSPLSLECTVEGTSNPNLYWYRQAAGRGLQLLFYSVGIGQISSEVPQNLSASRPQDRQFILSSKKLLLSDSGFYLCAWSLPRGVTSGRYNEQFFGPGTRLTVL.

In this sample, this clone turned up a few times. This chain connects TRBV19 to TRBJ2-6, with 9 bases matching TRBD1. V shed 4 bases and J 0 bases; nucleotides not matched to a gene: 10. The CDR3 runs to 19 residues. The germline gives CDR1 LNHDA, CDR2 SQIVND (reference sequence). CDR3 nucleotides: TGTGCCAGTAGTAACCTAAGACAGGGGGGCTTCTCTGGGGCCAACGTCCTGACTTTC. This translates into CASSNLRQGGFSGANVLTF.

The rearrangement joins TRBV11-3 to TRBJ2-3; 13 nucleotides match TRBD2. In germline, CDR1 is SGHNT, CDR2 YENEEA. Losses at the gene ends were 5 bases for V and 4 bases for J; bases not matched to a gene: 9. The CDR3 has 17 amino acids. DNA for the CDR3: TGTGCCAGCAGCCCAAAGACTAGCGGGAGGTCGGCAGATACGCAGTATTTT. Amino acids: CASSPKTSGRSADTQYF.

The genes are TRBV27 and TRBJ1-4; perhaps TRBD1 as D (5 bases). The CDR3 has 16 residues. The ends were cut back, 0 bases at V and 10 bases at J, with 18 bases in the middle. Germline CDR1 is MNHEY and CDR2 is SMNVEV (reference sequence). The CDR3 is CASSLSAGTRAGKLFF. Written as DNA, the CDR3 is TGTGCCAGCAGTTTATCCGCCGGGACTCGGGCAGGAAAACTGTTTTTT.

The rearrangement joins TRBV30 to TRBJ2-3, with 8 bases aligning to TRBD2. The germline gives CDR1 GTSNPN, CDR2 SVGIG (reference sequence). The CDR3 runs to 15 residues. V shed 5 bases, J shed 0 bases, and the junction held 7 bases outside the gene matches. The CDR3 coding sequence is TGTGCCTGGGTACCTACTAGCGGCAGCACAGATACGCAGTATTTT. This translates into CAWVPTSGSTDTQYF.